What follows describes a single TCR beta chain. These data originate in a study of blood T cell repertoires in COVID-19. Study information: Samples representing acute and convalescent COVID-19 were sourced from the United States, Italy and Spain. The analysed material was cDNA or gDNA that came from T cells, B-cell-depleted T cells, or PBMCs.

Per the study methods: Amplification of reference gene primers was used by the study to estimate nucleated cell counts. Using immunoSEQ multiplex PCR, the repertoire was profiled, and TCRdb retains in-frame clones only, with some absent. That table is the source of V, J and clone size, and D and trimming were worked out from the DNA. Among roughly 190,000 clones listed, about 86% were seen once. V gave up 7 bases and J gave up 5 bases, with 19 bases separating them. The CDR3 loop spans 16 amino acids. Per germline, CDR1 SGHRS and CDR2 YFSETQ. The genes are TRBV5-1 and TRBJ1-6; D perhaps matches TRBD1 (5 bases). This TCR was recovered from a man aged 25 to 40 with active or convalescent COVID-19. The sequencing input was peripheral blood. The CDR3 loop reads CASGFNARDDNSPLHF. As DNA, the CDR3 is TGCGCCAGCGGATTCAACGCCAGGGATGATAATTCACCCCTCCACTTT.